The 20 T cell receptor beta chains below come from one sample, sequenced in a study of CD8 T cells in Susac syndrome. With random hexamers, reverse transcription was performed on about 0.45 to 1 ug of RNA. TCRdb re-called the immunoSEQ multiplex PCR reads with MiXCR, one entry per CDR3 protein. The table has about 150,000 distinct CDR3 sequences, roughly 94% seen once. The sample comprised CD8+ T cells from PBMCs. The origin of the receptors is a human donor with multiple sclerosis.

J is TRBJ2-7 and V is TRBV30; no clear D. The CDR3 has 14 amino acids. Germline V gene data show CDR1 as GTSNPN and CDR2 as SVGIG (reference sequence). V was trimmed by 2 bases and J by 4 bases, leaving 15 bases between them. The CDR3 DNA is TGTGCCTGGAGTAGGGCCACAGAACAATACGAGCAGTACTTC. Protein sequence: CAWSRATEQYEQYF.

The genes are TRBV28 and TRBJ2-5, with D tentatively TRBD1 (5 bases). Trimming removed 5 bases at V and 1 base at J, with 14 bases between. The CDR3 is 15 amino acids. Germline CDR1 and CDR2: MDHEN and SYDVKM. The CDR3 is CASSRPRQTQETQYF. CDR3 nucleotides: TGTGCCAGCAGTCGACCTAGACAGACCCAAGAGACCCAGTACTTC.

This rearrangement joins TRBV20-1 to TRBJ1-2; no definite D call. CDR1 and CDR2 (germline): DFQATT, SNEGSKA (reference sequence). The CDR3 is 14 amino acids. The V end was cut by 6 bases, the J end by 8 bases, with 22 bases between. CDR3 amino acids: CSASTQTEPKGYTF. CDR3 bases: TGCAGTGCCTCCACGCAGACGGAGCCGAAGGGCTACACCTTC.

V is TRBV3-1 and J is TRBJ2-3; 7 nucleotides line up with TRBD1. The CDR3 is 16 residues long. Germline values: CDR1 LGHDT, CDR2 YNNKEL (reference sequence). V lost 0 bases and J lost 3; bases outside the gene matches: 6. Here the CDR3 reads CASSQERRQGTDTQYF. The CDR3 nucleotides read TGTGCCAGCAGCCAAGAGCGGAGACAGGGTACAGATACGCAGTATTTT.

V and J are TRBV19 and TRBJ1-1; D perhaps matches TRBD1 (5 bases). CDR3 length: 15 amino acids. Germline-derived CDR1 and CDR2 are LNHDA and SQIVND (reference sequence). V was trimmed by 5 bases and J by 5 bases, leaving 18 bases between them. CDR3 nucleotide sequence: TGTGCCAGTAGTTCGATAACGGGGCAGAAGACTGAAGCTTTCTTT. Translation gives CASSSITGQKTEAFF. Filled out from reference TRBV19 and TRBJ1-1, the complete variable domain reads DGGITQSPKYLFRKEGQNVTLSCEQNLNHDAMYWYRQDPGQGLRLIYYSQIVNDFQKGDIAEGYSVSREKKESFPLTVTSAQKNPTAFYLCASSSITGQKTEAFFGQGTRLTVV.

CDR3 nucleotide sequence: TGCGCCAGCAGCCTGGGACGGGACTACTACGAGCAGTACTTC. It is translated as CASSLGRDYYEQYF. This chain connects TRBV5-1 to TRBJ2-7, with TRBD2 matching over 7 bases. Losses at the gene ends were 4 bases for V and 3 bases for J; bases not matched to a gene: 7. The CDR3 consists of 14 residues. The V gene's germline CDR1 is SGHRS and CDR2 YFSETQ.

The rearrangement joins TRBV14 to TRBJ2-5; D is uncertain. CDR1 and CDR2 from the germline V gene are SGHDN and FVKESK. This CDR3 is 15 amino acids long. V shed 5 bases and J shed 0 bases, with 13 bases lying between them. The CDR3 DNA follows: TGTGCCAGCAGCACGGTTTGGGGTGACCAAGAGACCCAGTACTTC. This codes for CASSTVWGDQETQYF.

V is TRBV2 and J is TRBJ2-7; 7 bases match TRBD2. The CDR3 contains 12 residues. Germline V gene lookup returns CDR1 SNHLY and CDR2 FYNNEI. With V trimmed by 8 bases and J by 5 bases, 6 bases remained unmatched. DNA for the CDR3: TGTGCCAGCGTGGGGAGGGTCGACGAGCAGTACTTC. Its translation is CASVGRVDEQYF.

The genes are TRBV4-1 and TRBJ2-1; a weak D match, TRBD1 (6 bases). Trimming pared 7 bases from V and 8 bases from J, leaving 24 bases between. This CDR3 comprises 16 residues. CDR1 MGHRA and CDR2 YSYEKL come from the germline V gene. The CDR3 DNA is TGCGCCAGCACCTCCGCAGGGGCCCTTACCGGGGATGAGCAGTTCTTC. Protein sequence: CASTSAGALTGDEQFF.

The chain is built from TRBV14 and TRBJ2-1; D ambiguous. Trimming pared 1 base from V and 3 bases from J, leaving 10 bases between. This CDR3 contains 15 residues. Germline V lookup: CDR1 SGHDN, CDR2 FVKESK. CDR3 sequence reads: CASSQGVGVYNEQFF. DNA of the CDR3: TGTGCCAGCAGCCAAGGCGTGGGCGTCTACAATGAGCAGTTCTTC. Looking up the rest from reference TRBV14 and TRBJ2-1 gives the full variable domain: EAGVTQFPSHSVIEKGQTVTLRCDPISGHDNLYWYRRVMGKEIKFLLHFVKESKQDESGMPNNRFLAERTGGTYSTLKVQPAELEDSGVYFCASSQGVGVYNEQFFGPGTRLTVL.

The chain employs TRBV6-5 and TRBJ1-2; 8 bases align to TRBD1. The CDR3 extends over 16 amino acids. Germline loops: CDR1 MNHEY, CDR2 SVGAGI. J lost 5 bases, V lost 0 bases, and 8 bases had no gene match. The DNA of the CDR3 is TGTGCCAGCAGTTACTCCTCCGCAGGGGGCCCTTATGGCTACACCTTC. Its protein is CASSYSSAGGPYGYTF.

As DNA, the CDR3 is TGTGCCAGCACCCCTGGAGGGGTTGGGACCGAGCAGTACTTC. This translates into CASTPGGVGTEQYF. This sequence joins TRBV7-9 and TRBJ2-7, with a weak D call TRBD2 (6 bases). Germline V gives CDR1 SEHNR, CDR2 FQNEAQ (reference sequence). Deletions cut 7 bases from V and 6 bases from J, with 19 bases between. The CDR3 contains 14 residues.

The CDR3 DNA reads TGCAGCGTTGAAGATCTAGGGGAGGTGGACACTGAAGCTTTCTTT. This codes for CSVEDLGEVDTEAFF. The rearrangement links TRBV29-1 to TRBJ1-1; weak D call: TRBD1 (5 bases). The V and J ends lost 0 bases and 3 bases respectively, with 14 bases between them. From germline, CDR1 is SQVTM and CDR2 ANQGSEA. The CDR3 runs to 15 residues.

The chain couples TRBV12-3 or TRBV12-4 to TRBJ1-6; no definite D call. V lost 6 bases and J 0 bases, leaving 12 bases between the germline ends. This CDR3 comprises 16 residues. CDR3 sequence: CASSDDMSSYNSPLHF. The CDR3 bases are TGTGCCAGCAGCGACGACATGAGCTCCTATAATTCACCCCTCCACTTT.

The J gene is TRBJ1-2, the V gene TRBV9; TRBD1 matches at 8 bases. This CDR3 has 14 amino acids. The germline CDR1 and CDR2 sequences are SGDLS and YYNGEE. The V and J ends lost 0 bases and 2 bases, in that order; junction bases with no gene match: 0. CDR3 in amino acids: CASSVGQGNYGYTF. Written as DNA, the CDR3 is TGTGCCAGCAGCGTAGGACAGGGGAACTATGGCTACACCTTC.

The rearrangement joins TRBV7-9 to TRBJ2-6, with TRBD2 as a possible D gene (5 bases). The CDR3 has 15 amino acids. The germline CDR1 and CDR2 sequences are SEHNR and FQNEAQ (reference sequence). V lost 5 bases, J lost 4 bases, and 12 bases lay in between. The CDR3 sequence is CASSPTGLGANVLTF. The CDR3 region has the DNA TGTGCCAGCAGCCCAACGGGGTTAGGGGCCAACGTCCTGACTTTC.

The chain combines TRBV9 with TRBJ1-2; TRBD1 is a possible D gene (6 bases). Trimming shortened V by 1 base and J by 6 bases, and 16 bases separated the two germline ends. The CDR3 spans 15 residues. Germline V gene lookup returns CDR1 SGDLS and CDR2 YYNGEE. Here the CDR3 reads CASSVLSSGTNGYTF. CDR3 coding DNA: TGTGCCAGCAGCGTACTCTCTTCCGGGACAAATGGCTACACCTTC.

As DNA, the CDR3 is TGTGCCAGCAGTTACGATCCGGACAGGGTTGGCGAGCAGTACTTC. Translated, it gives CASSYDPDRVGEQYF. The chain combines TRBV6-5 with TRBJ2-7; 8 positions match TRBD1. The V and J ends lost 2 bases and 6 bases, in that order; junction bases with no gene match: 9. The CDR3 is made up of 15 amino acids. The germline V gene has CDR1 MNHEY and CDR2 SVGAGI.

V gene TRBV13 combines with J gene TRBJ2-2; D may correspond to TRBD1 or TRBD2 (5 bases each). This CDR3 spans 14 amino acids. Germline-derived CDR1 and CDR2 are PRHDT and FYEKMQ (reference sequence). V was trimmed by 7 bases and J by 3 bases, leaving 12 bases between them. The CDR3 sequence: CASTLVGDTGELFF. DNA of the CDR3: TGTGCCAGCACCTTGGTGGGGGACACCGGGGAGCTGTTTTTT.

V and J are TRBV2 and TRBJ1-5; TRBD1 matches 9 bases. Germline V gene sequence: CDR1 SNHLY, CDR2 FYNNEI. Trimming took 5 bases from V and 6 from J; bases not matched to a gene: 17. The CDR3 spans 18 residues. CDR3 nucleotides: TGTGCCAGCAGTTATCCGGGACAGGGCCCATTCGGAGGTCAGCCCCAGCATTTT. Translation: CASSYPGQGPFGGQPQHF.